This passage covers 20 T cell receptor beta chains from one sample sequenced in a study of OX40 agonist ivuxolimab in advanced cancers. Assay: immunoSEQ multiplex PCR; the TCRdb copy retains only in-frame clones and omits some. The sample includes fewer than 30,000 clones, about 83% of them seen just once. The sample here was CD4+ or CD8+ T cells sorted from blood, taken in a trial of the OX40 agonist ivuxolimab. Source of these receptors: an adult with an advanced solid tumor such as melanoma, head and neck, liver or kidney cancer.

This chain connects TRBV4-3 to TRBJ1-2; unclear D gene. CDR3 size: 15 residues. Germline-derived CDR1 and CDR2 are LGHNA and YSLEER. Trimming cost V 1 base and J 4 bases, with 13 bases left between them. The CDR3 here is CASSQGSGSAYGYTF. The CDR3 DNA reads as TGCGCCAGCAGCCAAGGGTCGGGCAGCGCCTATGGCTACACCTTC.

This clone was seen only a few times. The genes are TRBV19 and TRBJ2-1; perhaps TRBD2 as D (7 bases). This CDR3 comprises 15 residues. Germline V CDR1 and CDR2: LNHDA, SQIVND (reference sequence). V was pared by 5 bases and J by 6 bases, with 17 bases between. This CDR3 reads CASSRSRGLVNEQFF. Here the CDR3 DNA reads TGTGCCAGTAGTCGGTCGCGGGGGCTTGTCAATGAGCAGTTCTTC.

The chain is built from TRBV4-3 and TRBJ2-1, with 7 positions matching TRBD1. Per germline, CDR1 LGHNA and CDR2 YSLEER. The CDR3 has 16 residues. V dropped 0 bases and J dropped 6; count of bases not matched to a gene: 8. The CDR3 sequence: CASSQEWVNRGNEQFF. The CDR3 DNA is TGCGCCAGCAGCCAAGAGTGGGTTAACAGGGGCAATGAGCAGTTCTTC.

The rearrangement uses TRBV5-1 and TRBJ2-7, with 7 bases fitting TRBD1. After removal of 3 bases from V and 0 bases from J, the junction contained 0 bases not matched to a gene. There are 13 residues in the CDR3. The germline CDR1 and CDR2 sequences are SGHRS and YFSETQ. The CDR3 bases are TGCGCCAGCAGCTGGGACAGCTCCTACGAGCAGTACTTC. Its protein is CASSWDSSYEQYF.

The rearrangement links TRBV11-2 to TRBJ2-5; 7 positions agree with TRBD2. After removal of 1 base from V and 5 bases from J, the junction contained 10 bases not matched to a gene. The CDR3 runs to 16 residues. Germline V gives CDR1 SGHAT, CDR2 FQNNGV. CDR3 residues: CASSLGLADLGETQYF. The CDR3 DNA follows: TGTGCCAGCAGCTTAGGGCTAGCGGACCTCGGGGAGACCCAGTACTTC.

In this sample, this clone turned up once. This chain joins TRBV4-2 and TRBJ2-1, with a tentative D call TRBD1 (5 bases). The CDR3 is 12 residues long. The ends were cut back, 4 bases at V and 10 bases at J, with 11 bases in the middle. The germline CDR1 and CDR2 sequences are LGHNA and YNFKEQ. CDR3 region: CASSPPGSEQFF. The CDR3 region has the DNA TGTGCCAGCAGCCCCCCAGGGTCCGAGCAGTTCTTC.

The chain combines TRBV4-1 with TRBJ1-6, with 8 positions matching TRBD1. Germline CDR1 and CDR2: MGHRA and YSYEKL. This CDR3 is 14 amino acids long. V shed 5 bases, J shed 7 bases, and the junction held 4 bases outside the gene matches. CDR3 nucleotides: TGCGCCAGCAGCTCCGGACAGGGCAATTCACCCCTCCACTTT. Translation: CASSSGQGNSPLHF.

The chain employs TRBV2 and TRBJ2-7; possible D gene TRBD1, 6 bases. V was clipped by 7 bases and J by 6 bases, with 16 bases between them. Germline CDR1 reads SNHLY; CDR2 reads FYNNEI. The CDR3 consists of 13 residues. The CDR3 DNA follows: TGTGCCAGCACTGACCGTGGCAGGGGCGAGCAGTACTTC. Protein: CASTDRGRGEQYF.

The chain uses TRBV10-2 and TRBJ2-7; D call uncertain. This CDR3 contains 13 residues. Trimming cost V 4 bases and J 2 bases, with 9 bases left between them. Per germline, CDR1 WSHSY and CDR2 SAAADI. CDR3 amino acids: CASSAVRTYEQYF. The DNA for the CDR3 is TGCGCCAGCAGTGCGGTCAGGACCTACGAGCAGTACTTC.

The chain carries TRBV6-1 and TRBJ1-5, with unresolved D. Germline V gene lookup returns CDR1 MNHNS and CDR2 SASEGT. V lost 5 bases and J 3 bases, leaving 11 bases between the germline ends. The CDR3 consists of 14 residues. The DNA of the CDR3 is TGTGCCAGCAGTTATAAGGAAACCAATCAGCCCCAGCATTTT. This encodes CASSYKETNQPQHF.

The genes are TRBV9 and TRBJ1-1; 10 bases fit TRBD1. The CDR3 consists of 14 residues. Losses at the gene ends were 0 bases for V and 4 bases for J; bases not matched to a gene: 0. Germline lookup yields CDR1 SGDLS and CDR2 YYNGEE. The CDR3 coding sequence is TGTGCCAGCAGCGTAGGGACAGGGGGCACTGAAGCTTTCTTT. Its translation is CASSVGTGGTEAFF.

The rearrangement links TRBV5-1 to TRBJ2-1; 7 nucleotides agree with TRBD1. Germline V gene lookup returns CDR1 SGHRS and CDR2 YFSETQ. The junction had 7 bases not matched to a gene; V was cut back by 4 bases and J by 3 bases. The CDR3 loop spans 15 amino acids. CDR3 sequence (DNA): TGCGCCAGCAGCCAGGGGGTGTCAAGCTACAATGAGCAGTTCTTC. Protein sequence: CASSQGVSSYNEQFF.

The genes are TRBV2 and TRBJ1-2; tentatively, D is TRBD1 (5 bases). The CDR3 sequence is 13 residues long. Germline V gene sequence: CDR1 SNHLY, CDR2 FYNNEI. V was trimmed by 3 bases and J by 0 bases, leaving 5 bases between them. CDR3 loop: CASSDRANYGYTF. CDR3 nucleotides: TGTGCCAGCAGTGACAGGGCTAACTATGGCTACACCTTC.

This chain links TRBV6-1 with TRBJ1-6, with TRBD1 identical over 9 bases. J lost 1 base, V lost 4 bases, and 8 bases had no gene match. The length of the CDR3 is 18 residues. CDR1 and CDR2 from the germline V gene are MNHNS and SASEGT. The CDR3 nucleotides are TGTGCCAGCAGTGGAGGACAGGGGATCGGGTCCTATAATTCACCCCTCCACTTT. This translates into CASSGGQGIGSYNSPLHF.

The CDR3 region is CASSVAGLNTGELFF. CDR3 nucleotides: TGTGCCAGCAGCGTAGCAGGGTTGAACACCGGGGAGCTGTTTTTT. The J gene is TRBJ2-2, the V gene TRBV9; maybe TRBD1 (5 bases). Germline V gene data show CDR1 as SGDLS and CDR2 as YYNGEE. The CDR3 has 15 residues. Trimming took off 0 bases at V and 1 base at J, with 7 bases between the two ends.

The chain joins TRBV4-3 to TRBJ1-2, with a weak D call TRBD1 (5 bases). The CDR3 totals 16 residues. The germline CDR1 and CDR2 sequences are LGHNA and YSLEER. With 3 bases removed from V and 0 bases from J, the gap between germline ends came to 14 bases. As DNA, the CDR3 is TGCGCCAGCAGCCAGGAGGACGGACAAACTAACTATGGCTACACCTTC. Encoded protein: CASSQEDGQTNYGYTF.

CDR3 bases: TGTGCCAGCAGCGTAGGCGGGGGCCCCACCTACGAGCAGTACTTC. It encodes CASSVGGGPTYEQYF. The chain employs TRBV9 and TRBJ2-7, with D possibly being TRBD2 (7 bases). Germline CDR1 reads SGDLS; CDR2 reads YYNGEE. The CDR3 runs to 15 residues. V was pared by 0 bases and J by 2 bases, with 12 bases between.

This chain joins TRBV6-1 and TRBJ2-3; 13 bases are a match to TRBD2. The length of the CDR3 is 15 residues. J was trimmed by 4 bases and V by 3 bases; bases with no gene match: 1. Germline CDR1 is MNHNS and CDR2 is SASEGT. The CDR3 region has the DNA TGTGCCAGCAGTGAGACTAGCGGGGGGCCAGATACGCAGTATTTT. It encodes CASSETSGGPDTQYF.

The rearrangement links TRBV5-4 to TRBJ1-2; a possible D gene is TRBD1 (5 bases). Germline assignment: CDR1 SGHNT and CDR2 YYREEE (reference sequence). The CDR3 sequence is 11 residues long. The V end was cut by 4 bases, the J end by 11 bases, with 12 bases between. For the CDR3, the DNA is TGTGCCAGCAGCCCCGGCGAGGGGTACACCTTC. It encodes CASSPGEGYTF.

The J gene is TRBJ2-7, the V gene TRBV7-2; D gene unclear. The V end was cut by 5 bases, the J end by 0 bases, with 5 bases between. The CDR3 runs to 12 residues. Germline loops: CDR1 SGHTA, CDR2 FQGNSA. The CDR3, as DNA: TGTGCCAGCAGCCCGAGCTCCTACGAGCAGTACTTC. It encodes CASSPSSYEQYF.